Below, 29 T cell receptor beta chains from the same sample are listed, as sequenced in a study of blood T cell repertoires in COVID-19. Profiling relied on immunoSEQ multiplex PCR, and the TCRdb table lists in-frame clones only, not all of them. The sample consists of around 110,000 clones, around nine tenths of them appearing once. The sample was peripheral blood. These receptors were collected from a man aged 40-49 years with acute or convalescent COVID-19.

V is TRBV14 and J is TRBJ2-7; no firm D call. The CDR3 runs 12 residues. V shed 1 base and J shed 6 bases, with 7 bases lying between them. Germline values: CDR1 SGHDN, CDR2 FVKESK. Written as DNA, the CDR3 is TGTGCCAGCAGCCAAGTGCGATCCGAGCAGTACTTC. Amino acid sequence: CASSQVRSEQYF. Variable domain in full (rest from reference TRBV14 and TRBJ2-7): EAGVTQFPSHSVIEKGQTVTLRCDPISGHDNLYWYRRVMGKEIKFLLHFVKESKQDESGMPNNRFLAERTGGTYSTLKVQPAELEDSGVYFCASSQVRSEQYFGPGTRLTVT.

CDR3 DNA: TGTGCCAGCAGCCAACCCGGACAGCGCTCTGGAAACACCATATATTTT. Amino acids: CASSQPGQRSGNTIYF. The rearrangement joins TRBV3-1 (or the pseudogene TRBV3-2) to TRBJ1-3, with D perhaps TRBD1 (6 bases). The V end was cut by 2 bases, the J end by 0 bases, with 11 bases between. This CDR3 has 16 amino acids. Germline loops: CDR1 LGHDT, CDR2 YNNKEL (reference sequence).

CDR3 DNA sequence: TGTGCCAGTAGTCCCTGGACAGTCAATGAGCAGTTCTTC. Residues: CASSPWTVNEQFF. The rearrangement links TRBV19 to TRBJ2-1; D might be TRBD1 (6 bases). The CDR3 runs 13 residues. With 5 bases removed from V and 6 bases from J, the gap between germline ends came to 11 bases. Germline V lookup: CDR1 LNHDA, CDR2 SQIVND (reference sequence).

The rearrangement uses TRBV6-6 and TRBJ1-6; possible D gene TRBD1, 5 bases. Trimming removed 7 bases at V and 9 bases at J, with 13 bases between. The germline CDR1 and CDR2 sequences are MNHNY and SVGAGI (reference sequence). The CDR3 is 13 residues long. The CDR3 loop reads CASTRVPGSPLHF. CDR3 sequence (DNA): TGTGCCAGCACCAGGGTGCCAGGTTCACCCCTCCACTTT.

V and J are TRBV29-1 and TRBJ2-7; 9 bases line up with TRBD1. Germline V CDR1 and CDR2: SQVTM, ANQGSEA. The CDR3 is 14 amino acids. V was pared by 5 bases and J by 7 bases, with 12 bases of the junction left unmatched. DNA for the CDR3: TGCAGCGTTCACATGAGGACAGGGGCGAGTGAGCAGTACTTC. Its translation: CSVHMRTGASEQYF.

J is TRBJ1-2 and V is TRBV19, with a weak D call TRBD1 (5 bases). The CDR3 sequence is 15 residues long. V was cut by 4 bases and J by 5 bases, with 17 bases left in between. Germline V gene lookup returns CDR1 LNHDA and CDR2 SQIVND (reference sequence). The CDR3 spells CASSTPHQGDYGYTF. The CDR3 bases are TGTGCCAGTAGTACCCCCCACCAAGGGGATTATGGCTACACCTTC.

This clone was recorded once. The V and J genes are TRBV4-1 and TRBJ2-6, with D maybe TRBD1 (6 bases). The CDR3 runs 16 residues. The germline V and J ends were trimmed by 1 base and 4 bases, with 11 bases remaining between them. The germline gives CDR1 MGHRA, CDR2 YSYEKL. The CDR3 coding sequence is TGCGCCAGCAGCCAAGTCAACAGGGTCGGGGCCAACGTCCTGACTTTC. It codes for CASSQVNRVGANVLTF.

This clone has only one observation. The rearrangement uses TRBV18 and TRBJ2-2; 9 bases agree with TRBD1. CDR3 length: 16 residues. The germline CDR1 and CDR2 sequences are KGHSH and LQKENI. V was clipped by 2 bases and J by 6 bases; unmatched bases: 7. Here the CDR3 reads CASSPLLGQGSGELFF. The CDR3 nucleotides read TGTGCCAGCTCACCATTACTGGGACAGGGCTCCGGGGAGCTGTTTTTT.

The chain has TRBV18 and TRBJ1-5, with 11 bases fitting TRBD1. CDR3 size: 17 residues. Germline values: CDR1 KGHSH, CDR2 LQKENI. Trimming at V came to 5 bases and at J to 0 bases, leaving 6 bases not matched to a gene. In DNA, the CDR3 is TGTGCCAGCTCATCGGGACAGGGGGTTGATAGCAATCAGCCCCAGCATTTT. Translated: CASSSGQGVDSNQPQHF.

The chain links TRBV5-8 to TRBJ2-1; the D is unclear. The germline V and J ends were trimmed by 0 bases and 1 base, with 14 bases remaining between them. The CDR3 contains 17 residues. Germline values: CDR1 SGHTS, CDR2 YDEGEE. CDR3 sequence: CASSLGVVPVSYNEQFF. The CDR3, as DNA: TGTGCCAGCAGCTTGGGAGTGGTGCCGGTTTCCTACAATGAGCAGTTCTTC. The full variable domain, its missing parts supplied by reference TRBV5-8 and TRBJ2-1, is EAGVTQSPTHLIKTRGQQATLRCSPISGHTSVYWYQQALGLGLQFLLWYDEGEERNRGNFPPRFSGRQFPNYSSELNVNALELEDSALYLCASSLGVVPVSYNEQFFGPGTRLTVL.

The rearrangement joins TRBV11-2 to TRBJ1-1, with TRBD1 identical over 7 bases. Germline V lookup: CDR1 SGHAT, CDR2 FQNNGV. The CDR3 totals 15 residues. With 4 bases clipped from V and 4 bases from J, the junction kept 9 bases outside the gene matches. The CDR3 DNA reads TGTGCCAGCAGCTCCAAAACAGGGGCGCCCACTGAAGCTTTCTTT. Translated: CASSSKTGAPTEAFF.

This clone was seen a few times. This rearrangement joins TRBV4-3 to TRBJ2-3; the match to TRBD2 covers 16 bases. This CDR3 comprises 20 residues. V gave up 1 base and J gave up 2 bases; unmatched junction bases: 9. The germline V gene has CDR1 LGHNA and CDR2 YSLEER. The CDR3 DNA is TGCGCCAGCAGCCAAGCGGGACCGGGACTAGCGGGGGGGCACACAGATACGCAGTATTTT. This codes for CASSQAGPGLAGGHTDTQYF.

The chain employs TRBV15 and TRBJ1-6; weak D call: TRBD1 (5 bases). Germline CDR1 LNHNV, CDR2 YYDKDF (reference sequence). The V and J ends lost 2 bases and 5 bases respectively, with 13 bases between them. The CDR3 consists of 16 residues. The CDR3 spells CATSRRRGSNNSPLHF. CDR3 nucleotides: TGTGCCACCAGCAGAAGGAGGGGATCCAATAATTCACCCCTCCACTTT.

The chain couples TRBV5-4 to TRBJ1-2; 9 nucleotides align to TRBD1. Germline V gene data show CDR1 as SGHNT and CDR2 as YYREEE (reference sequence). This CDR3 spans 14 amino acids. Trimming cost V 3 bases and J 7 bases; bases outside gene matches: 7. The DNA of the CDR3 is TGTGCCAGCAGCTCACCCGGGACAGGGCCTGGCTACACCTTC. It is translated as CASSSPGTGPGYTF.

The chain links TRBV3-1 (or the pseudogene TRBV3-2) to TRBJ2-1; D ambiguous. CDR3 length equals 14 residues. Between the trimmed V and J ends, which lost 1 base and 4 bases, there was a span of 8 bases. The germline CDR1 and CDR2 sequences are LGHDT and YNNKEL (reference sequence). CDR3 protein: CASSQGIGYNEQFF. The CDR3 bases are TGTGCCAGCAGCCAAGGAATCGGGTACAATGAGCAGTTCTTC.

The rearrangement links TRBV7-2 to TRBJ2-1, with 7 positions matching TRBD2. This CDR3 contains 13 residues. The germline CDR1 and CDR2 sequences are SGHTA and FQGNSA. The J segment lost 10 bases and the V segment lost 3 bases, leaving 6 bases of the junction unmatched. CDR3 loop: CASSLGGRREQFF. The CDR3 bases are TGTGCCAGCAGCTTGGGCGGGAGACGGGAGCAGTTCTTC.

This clone has only a few counts. The V and J genes are TRBV7-2 and TRBJ1-4; D perhaps matches TRBD1 (5 bases). Trimming took 5 bases from V and 5 from J, leaving 18 bases between them. The CDR3 length is 16 residues. Germline V gives CDR1 SGHTA, CDR2 FQGNSA. The CDR3, as DNA: TGTGCCAGCAGCCCAGCCCCTCAGGGAGGAAATGAAAAACTGTTTTTT. Amino acid sequence: CASSPAPQGGNEKLFF.

This clone was found once. The rearrangement joins TRBV7-2 to TRBJ1-5, with no clear D. V lost 5 bases to trimming and J lost 4 bases, with 15 bases between them. This CDR3 is built from 15 residues. Germline CDR1 is SGHTA and CDR2 is FQGNSA. CDR3 in DNA: TGTGCCAGCAGCCTTAACGGGGTTTCAAATCAGCCCCAGCATTTT. Translating gives CASSLNGVSNQPQHF.

This clone was recorded a few times. For the CDR3, the DNA is TGTGCCAGCAGCTTAGCGCTAGCGGGAGGGTACAATGAGCAGTTCTTC. It yields the protein CASSLALAGGYNEQFF. This chain links TRBV7-2 with TRBJ2-1; 12 positions match TRBD2. From germline, CDR1 is SGHTA and CDR2 FQGNSA. This CDR3 contains 16 residues. The junction had 1 base not matched to a gene; V was cut back by 0 bases and J by 4 bases.

The sample holds a few counts of this clone. The CDR3, as DNA: TGTGCCAGCAGTTTCCTGGGGCAGGGGAAGTCGGATGAGCAGTTCTTC. This encodes CASSFLGQGKSDEQFF. The rearrangement joins TRBV27 to TRBJ2-1, with TRBD1 as a possible D gene (6 bases). Germline CDR1 is MNHEY and CDR2 is SMNVEV (reference sequence). The CDR3 sequence is 16 residues long. Between the trimmed V and J ends, which lost 3 bases and 8 bases, there was a span of 20 bases.

The chain recombines TRBV6-2 or TRBV6-3 with TRBJ2-5; TRBD1 matches 11 bases. Germline values: CDR1 MNHEY, CDR2 SVGEGT. This CDR3 has 18 amino acids. The ends lost 2 bases at V and 2 bases at J; junction bases unmatched: 10. The DNA for the CDR3 is TGTGCCAGCAGTTACACCCCCCGGGACAGGGGGATGCAAGAGACCCAGTACTTC. Translated: CASSYTPRDRGMQETQYF.

Comment on this clone: This specimen includes other DNA sequences encoding the same CDR3. The chain is built from TRBV3-1 (or the pseudogene TRBV3-2) and TRBJ1-6; D perhaps matches TRBD1 (6 bases). V was cut by 9 bases and J by 0 bases, with 15 bases left in between. Germline loops: CDR1 LGHDT, CDR2 YNNKEL (reference sequence). This CDR3 comprises 16 residues. This CDR3 reads CASSQGRGSYNSPLHF. DNA for the CDR3: TGTGCCAGTTCACAGGGTCGGGGCTCCTATAATTCACCCCTCCACTTT.

DNA for the CDR3: TGCGCCAGCAGCCAAATGGGACAGGGCGAAGGCCACACCTTC. Its translation: CASSQMGQGEGHTF. This chain links TRBV4-1 with TRBJ1-2, with 9 bases matching TRBD1. Germline V lookup: CDR1 MGHRA, CDR2 YSYEKL. The CDR3 totals 14 residues. The J segment lost 12 bases and the V segment lost 2 bases, leaving 10 bases of the junction unmatched.

The rearrangement links TRBV19 to TRBJ1-6; no clear D. Trimming cost V 5 bases and J 6 bases, with 11 bases left between them. Germline loops: CDR1 LNHDA, CDR2 SQIVND (reference sequence). This CDR3 spans 14 amino acids. The CDR3 bases are TGTGCCAGTAGTGTCGCGGGAGGTAATTCACCCCTCCACTTT. This sequence encodes CASSVAGGNSPLHF.

This clone showed up just a few times. The rearrangement joins TRBV18 to TRBJ1-2; a possible D gene is TRBD1 (5 bases). V was shortened by 2 bases and J by 8 bases, with 15 bases between the two germline ends. This CDR3 comprises 14 residues. Germline values: CDR1 KGHSH, CDR2 LQKENI. The CDR3: CASSPSGGNGGYTF. The CDR3 DNA reads TGTGCCAGCTCACCATCCGGGGGGAACGGAGGCTACACCTTC.

This sequence joins TRBV2 and TRBJ2-7; 7 bases match TRBD2. Germline V gives CDR1 SNHLY, CDR2 FYNNEI. The CDR3 covers 15 residues. V gave up 4 bases and J gave up 0 bases; unmatched junction bases: 6. The CDR3, as DNA: TGTGCCAGCAGTGGACTAGCAGTGTTCTCCTACGAGCAGTACTTC. Its translation is CASSGLAVFSYEQYF. The entire variable domain, with the rest obtained from reference TRBV2 and TRBJ2-7, is as follows: EPEVTQTPSHQVTQMGQEVILRCVPISNHLYFYWYRQILGQKVEFLVSFYNNEISEKSEIFDDQFSVERPDGSNFTLKIRSTKLEDSAMYFCASSGLAVFSYEQYFGPGTRLTVT.

The J gene is TRBJ2-1, the V gene TRBV20-1; no clear D gene. Germline assignment: CDR1 DFQATT and CDR2 SNEGSKA (reference sequence). With 3 bases removed from V and 0 bases from J, the gap between germline ends came to 9 bases. This CDR3 has 14 amino acids. CDR3 protein: CSASGQNSYNEQFF. For the CDR3, the DNA is TGCAGTGCTAGTGGGCAGAACTCCTACAATGAGCAGTTCTTC.

The chain combines TRBV3-1 (or the pseudogene TRBV3-2) with TRBJ1-1, with D maybe TRBD1 (5 bases). Germline CDR1 and CDR2: LGHDT and YNNKEL (reference sequence). V was trimmed by 1 base and J by 5 bases, leaving 8 bases between them. This CDR3 has 13 amino acids. The CDR3 here is CASSQVRGTEAFF. Here the CDR3 DNA reads TGTGCCAGCAGCCAAGTAAGGGGAACTGAAGCTTTCTTT.

This chain connects TRBV13 to TRBJ1-3; tentatively, D is TRBD1 (5 bases). The CDR3 is made up of 15 amino acids. V was trimmed by 0 bases and J by 2 bases, leaving 8 bases between them. Germline CDR1 reads PRHDT; CDR2 reads FYEKMQ (reference sequence). The CDR3 bases are TGTGCCAGCAGCTTAGGGATCAGGGCTGGAAACACCATATATTTT. This encodes CASSLGIRAGNTIYF.